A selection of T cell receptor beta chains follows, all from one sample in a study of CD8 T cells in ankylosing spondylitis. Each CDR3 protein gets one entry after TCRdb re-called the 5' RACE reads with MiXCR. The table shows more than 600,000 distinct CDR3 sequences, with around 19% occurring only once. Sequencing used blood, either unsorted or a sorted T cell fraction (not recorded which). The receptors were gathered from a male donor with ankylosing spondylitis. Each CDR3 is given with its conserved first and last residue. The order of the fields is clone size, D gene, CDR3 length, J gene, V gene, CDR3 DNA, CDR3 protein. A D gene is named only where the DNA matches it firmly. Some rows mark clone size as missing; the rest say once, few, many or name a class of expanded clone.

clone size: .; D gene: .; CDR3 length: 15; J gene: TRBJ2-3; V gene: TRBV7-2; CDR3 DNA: TGTGCCAGCAGCTTGTTGACAGCAGCCACAGATACGCAGTATTTT; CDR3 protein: CASSLLTAATDTQYF
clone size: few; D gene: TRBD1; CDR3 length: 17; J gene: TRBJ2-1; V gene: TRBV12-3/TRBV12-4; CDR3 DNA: TGTGCCAGCAGCCCCCCGCGCCGGACAGGGGCCTACAATGAGCAGTTCTTC; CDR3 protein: CASSPPRRTGAYNEQFF
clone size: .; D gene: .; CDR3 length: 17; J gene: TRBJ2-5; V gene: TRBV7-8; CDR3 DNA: TGTGCCAGCAGCTTACTTTTCGGGGAGGAAGGGGAAGAGACCCAGTACTTC; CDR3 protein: CASSLLFGEEGEETQYF
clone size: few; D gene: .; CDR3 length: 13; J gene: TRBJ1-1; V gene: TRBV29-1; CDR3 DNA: TGCAGCGTTGAAATTCCCCCTAACACTGAAGCTTTCTTT; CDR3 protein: CSVEIPPNTEAFF
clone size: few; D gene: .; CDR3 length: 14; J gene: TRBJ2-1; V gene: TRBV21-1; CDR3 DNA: TGTGCCAGCAGCACGTGGCGGAGCTACAATGAGCAGTTCTTC; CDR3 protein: CASSTWRSYNEQFF
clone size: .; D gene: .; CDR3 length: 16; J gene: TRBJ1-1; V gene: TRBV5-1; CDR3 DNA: TGCGCCAGCAGCTTGGGTCCGGGGATGGAGAACACTGAAGCTTTCTTT; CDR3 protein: CASSLGPGMENTEAFF
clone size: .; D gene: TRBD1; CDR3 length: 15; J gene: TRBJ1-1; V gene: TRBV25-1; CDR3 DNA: TGTGCCAGCAGTGAGCAGGGGGGATTAGGTACAAAAGCTTTCTTT; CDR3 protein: CASSEQGGLGTKAFF
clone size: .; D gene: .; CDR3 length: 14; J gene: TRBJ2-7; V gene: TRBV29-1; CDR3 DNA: TGCAGCGTTGAACCGTCGGGGGACGGCTCCGAGCAGTACTTC; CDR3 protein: CSVEPSGDGSEQYF
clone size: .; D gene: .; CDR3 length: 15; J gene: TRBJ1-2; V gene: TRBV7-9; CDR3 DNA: TGTGCCAGCAGCTTCACGGAAGGGTCTTACTATGGCTACACCTTC; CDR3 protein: CASSFTEGSYYGYTF
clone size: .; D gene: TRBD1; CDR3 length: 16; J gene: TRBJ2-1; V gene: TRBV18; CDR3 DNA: TGTGCCAGCTCACCATCGACAGGGCTAAAATACAATGAGCAGTTCTTC; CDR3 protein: CASSPSTGLKYNEQFF
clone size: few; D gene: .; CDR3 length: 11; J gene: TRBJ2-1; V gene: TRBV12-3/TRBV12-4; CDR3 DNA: TGTGCCAGCGGGACTTCATATGAGCAGTTCTTC; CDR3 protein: CASGTSYEQFF
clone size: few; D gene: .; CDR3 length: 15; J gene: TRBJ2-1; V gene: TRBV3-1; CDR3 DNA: TGTGCCAGCAGCCATCGGGGAGGGGGCATACTGGAGCAGTTCTTC; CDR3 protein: CASSHRGGGILEQFF
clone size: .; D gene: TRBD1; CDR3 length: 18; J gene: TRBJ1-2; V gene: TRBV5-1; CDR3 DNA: TGCGCCAGCAGCTCGCCCGGGACAGGAGACCCGTCTAACTATGGCTACACCTTC; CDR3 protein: CASSSPGTGDPSNYGYTF
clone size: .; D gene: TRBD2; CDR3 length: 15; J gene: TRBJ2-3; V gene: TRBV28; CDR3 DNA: TGTGCCAGCAGGGTTAGCGGGCCGAGGGCAGATACGCAGTATTTT; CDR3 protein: CASRVSGPRADTQYF
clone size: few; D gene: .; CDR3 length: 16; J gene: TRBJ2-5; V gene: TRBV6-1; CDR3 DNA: TGTGCCAGCAGTGATCAAGCGGTAGAGCTTGATGAGACCCAGTACTTC; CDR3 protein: CASSDQAVELDETQYF
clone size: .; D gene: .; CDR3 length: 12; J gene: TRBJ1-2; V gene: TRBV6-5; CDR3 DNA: TGTGCCAGCAGCGGACCCTCCTGGGGCTACACCTTC; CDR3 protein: CASSGPSWGYTF
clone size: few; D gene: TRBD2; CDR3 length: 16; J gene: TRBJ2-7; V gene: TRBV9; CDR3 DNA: TGTGCCAGCAGCGTAGGGGGCGGGGGGAGCTCCTACGAGCAGTACTTC; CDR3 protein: CASSVGGGGSSYEQYF
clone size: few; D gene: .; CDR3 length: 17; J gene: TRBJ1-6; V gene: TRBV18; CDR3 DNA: TGTGCCAGCTCACCGTATGCAGACCCCATCTATAATTCACCCCTCCACTTT; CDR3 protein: CASSPYADPIYNSPLHF
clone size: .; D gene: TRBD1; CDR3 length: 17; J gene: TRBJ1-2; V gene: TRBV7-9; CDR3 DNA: TGTGCCAGCAGCCCCAGTGGACAGGGGGCTCGGAACTATGGCTACACCTTC; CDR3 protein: CASSPSGQGARNYGYTF
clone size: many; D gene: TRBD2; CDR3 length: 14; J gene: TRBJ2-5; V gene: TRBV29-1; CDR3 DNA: TGCAGCGTTCCGGGAGGAGGGAACCAAGAGACCCAGTACTTC; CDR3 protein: CSVPGGGNQETQYF
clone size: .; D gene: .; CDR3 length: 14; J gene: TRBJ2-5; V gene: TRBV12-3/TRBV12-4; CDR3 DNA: TGTGCCAGCAGTCCATCGGACTTGCAAGAGACCCAGTACTTC; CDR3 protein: CASSPSDLQETQYF
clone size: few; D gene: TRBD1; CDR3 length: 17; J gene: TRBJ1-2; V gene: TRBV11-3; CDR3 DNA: TGTGCCAGCAGCCCTGAGGAGAACAGGGGCAATCGGTATGGCTACACCTTC; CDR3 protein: CASSPEENRGNRYGYTF
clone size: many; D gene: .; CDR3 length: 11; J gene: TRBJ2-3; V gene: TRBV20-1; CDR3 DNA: TGCAGTGCCCCCCGGGGCGATACGCAGTATTTT; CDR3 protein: CSAPRGDTQYF
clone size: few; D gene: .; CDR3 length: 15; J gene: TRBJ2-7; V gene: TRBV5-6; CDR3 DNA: TGTGCCAGCAGCTTGGAGGGACATCGTTCTAACGAGCAGTACTTC; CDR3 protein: CASSLEGHRSNEQYF
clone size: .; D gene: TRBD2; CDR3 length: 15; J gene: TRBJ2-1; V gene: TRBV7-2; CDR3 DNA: TGTGCCAGCAGCAAAAGACTAGCGGGAGTCGATGAGCAGTTCTTC; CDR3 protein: CASSKRLAGVDEQFF
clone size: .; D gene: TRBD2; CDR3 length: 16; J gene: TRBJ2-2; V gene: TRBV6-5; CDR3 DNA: TGTGCCAGCAGTTCTCCGACTAGCGGGAGTACCGGGGAGCTGTTTTTT; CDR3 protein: CASSSPTSGSTGELFF
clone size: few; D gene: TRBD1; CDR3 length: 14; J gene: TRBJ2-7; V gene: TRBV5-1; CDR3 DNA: TGCGCCAGCAGCGGAGGGACAGGCCCCTACGAGCAGTACTTC; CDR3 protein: CASSGGTGPYEQYF
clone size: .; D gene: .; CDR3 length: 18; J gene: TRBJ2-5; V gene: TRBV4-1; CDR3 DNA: TGCGCCAGCAGCCAAGAACTACCGGGACATGTCCGCCAAGAGACCCAGTACTTC; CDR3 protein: CASSQELPGHVRQETQYF
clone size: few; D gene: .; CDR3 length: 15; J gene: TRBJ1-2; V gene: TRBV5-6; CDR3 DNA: TGTGCCAGCAGCTTGGCCTCGGGTTCAGACTATGGCTACACCTTC; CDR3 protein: CASSLASGSDYGYTF
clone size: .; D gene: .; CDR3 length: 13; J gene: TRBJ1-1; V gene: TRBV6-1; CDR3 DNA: TGTGCCAGCAGGTGGGTGGGGACGGTAGAAGCTTTCTTT; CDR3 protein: CASRWVGTVEAFF
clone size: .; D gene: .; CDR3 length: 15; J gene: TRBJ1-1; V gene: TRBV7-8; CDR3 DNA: TGTGCCAGCAGCTTACTGGGACCTCCAGGCCCAGAAGCTTTCTTT; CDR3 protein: CASSLLGPPGPEAFF
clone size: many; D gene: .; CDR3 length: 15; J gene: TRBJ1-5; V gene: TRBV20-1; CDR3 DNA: TGCAGTGCTAGCCGGGGCCAGGGAAGCAATCAGCCCCAGCATTTT; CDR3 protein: CSASRGQGSNQPQHF
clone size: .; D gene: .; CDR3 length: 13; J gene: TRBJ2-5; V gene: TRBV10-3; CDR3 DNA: TGTGCCATCATGCCGGCTAGCGCCGAGACCCAGTACTTC; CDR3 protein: CAIMPASAETQYF
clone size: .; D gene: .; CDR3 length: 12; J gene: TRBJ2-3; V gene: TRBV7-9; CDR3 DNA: TGTGCCAGCAGGTCCCTCCCAGATACGCAGTATTTT; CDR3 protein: CASRSLPDTQYF
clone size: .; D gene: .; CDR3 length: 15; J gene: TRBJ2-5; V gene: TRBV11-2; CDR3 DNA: TGTGCCAGCAGCATGTCCGGGACTGCCGAGGAGACCCAGTACTTC; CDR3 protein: CASSMSGTAEETQYF
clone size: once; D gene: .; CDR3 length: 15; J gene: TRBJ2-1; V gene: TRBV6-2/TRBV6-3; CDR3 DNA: TGTGCCAGCAGAGATCAGGGGATTGGTGACAATGAGCAGTTCTTC; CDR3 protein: CASRDQGIGDNEQFF
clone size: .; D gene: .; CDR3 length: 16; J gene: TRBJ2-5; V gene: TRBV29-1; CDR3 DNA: TGCAGCGCCCAGGTGGGGGGCGGGGAGCGGAAAGAGACCCAGTACTTC; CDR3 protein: CSAQVGGGERKETQYF
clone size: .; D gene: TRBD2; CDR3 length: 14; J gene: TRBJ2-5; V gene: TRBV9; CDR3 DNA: TGTGCCAGCAGCGTATATGGGGGGGGAGAGACCCAGTACTTC; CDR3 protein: CASSVYGGGETQYF
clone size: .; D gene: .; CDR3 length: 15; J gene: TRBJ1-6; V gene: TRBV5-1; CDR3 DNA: TGCGCCAGCAGCTTGCGTCCAGTAGAGAATTCACCCCTCCACTTT; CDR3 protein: CASSLRPVENSPLHF
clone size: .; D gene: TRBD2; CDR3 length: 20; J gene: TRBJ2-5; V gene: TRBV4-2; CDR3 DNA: TGTGCCAGCAGCCATGGGAGGTTTCTAGCGGGAGACGGGGAGCAAGAGACCCAGTACTTC; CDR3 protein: CASSHGRFLAGDGEQETQYF
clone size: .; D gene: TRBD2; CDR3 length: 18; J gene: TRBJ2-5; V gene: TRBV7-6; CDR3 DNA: TGTGCCAGCAGCTTACGGGTTAGCGGGGGGACCAGTCAAGAGACCCAGTACTTC; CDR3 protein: CASSLRVSGGTSQETQYF
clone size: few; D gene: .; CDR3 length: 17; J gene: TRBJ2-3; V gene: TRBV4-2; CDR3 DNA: TGTGCCAGCAGCAAAGATCCGGGACCACTCGCAACTAATACGCAGTATTTT; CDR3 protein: CASSKDPGPLATNTQYF
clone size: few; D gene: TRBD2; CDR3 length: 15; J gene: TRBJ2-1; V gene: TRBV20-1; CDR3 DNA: TGCAGTGCTGCAGGACTAGCGGGGGCCTACAATGAGCAGTTCTTC; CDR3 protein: CSAAGLAGAYNEQFF
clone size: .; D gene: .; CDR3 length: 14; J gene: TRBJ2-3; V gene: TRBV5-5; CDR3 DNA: TGTGCCAGCAGTTCAGGGGTGAGCACAGATACGCAGTATTTT; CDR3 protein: CASSSGVSTDTQYF